These 25 T cell receptor beta chains were sequenced from one sample in a study of blood T cell repertoires in COVID-19. Profiling relied on immunoSEQ multiplex PCR, and the TCRdb table lists in-frame clones only, not all of them. This sample yields around 74,000 clones, of which roughly nine tenths are seen a single time; about 17% belongs to the top ten. Sequenced input: peripheral blood. Receptor source: a woman at least 80 years old with active or convalescent COVID-19.

This clone appeared a few times. This chain connects TRBV12-3 or TRBV12-4 to TRBJ1-5; tentative D call: TRBD1 (6 bases). This CDR3 contains 13 residues. CDR3 amino acids: CAAGERGNQPQHF. In DNA form, the CDR3 reads TGTGCGGCGGGGGAGAGGGGGAATCAGCCCCAGCATTTT.

The rearrangement links TRBV7-9 to TRBJ2-2; tentatively, D is TRBD2 (5 bases). V was shortened by 0 bases and J by 6 bases, with 11 bases between the two germline ends. This CDR3 has 15 amino acids. CDR1 is SEHNR and CDR2 is FQNEAQ in the germline V gene (reference sequence). The CDR3 spells CASSLADFRAGELFF. The CDR3 coding sequence is TGTGCCAGCAGCTTAGCGGACTTTCGGGCCGGGGAGCTGTTTTTT.

This sequence joins TRBV9 and TRBJ1-6; D remains ambiguous. Germline V lookup: CDR1 SGDLS, CDR2 YYNGEE. V was shortened by 0 bases and J by 7 bases, with 5 bases between the two germline ends. This CDR3 contains 13 residues. The CDR3 loop is CASSVGENSPLHF. The CDR3 nucleotides read TGTGCCAGCAGCGTAGGAGAGAATTCACCCCTCCACTTT.

The chain employs TRBV19 and TRBJ1-5; TRBD1 matches at 8 bases. V was pared by 8 bases and J by 0 bases, with 6 bases of the junction left unmatched. This CDR3 region has 15 residues. The germline V gene has CDR1 LNHDA and CDR2 SQIVND (reference sequence). This chain's CDR3 is CASRSDRGSNQPQHF. The CDR3 nucleotides are TGTGCCAGTCGAAGCGACAGGGGTAGCAATCAGCCCCAGCATTTT.

This chain links TRBV27 with TRBJ1-5; possible D gene TRBD1, 6 bases. CDR3 length: 14 residues. The V end lost 8 bases, the J end lost 1 base, and 12 bases lay between the germline ends. Germline CDR1 and CDR2: MNHEY and SMNVEV (reference sequence). The CDR3: CASGRGGSNQPQHF. CDR3 DNA sequence: TGTGCCAGCGGCAGGGGCGGAAGCAATCAGCCCCAGCATTTT.

The rearrangement links TRBV2 to TRBJ2-1; TRBD2 agrees at 10 bases. The CDR3 consists of 14 residues. Germline V CDR1 and CDR2: SNHLY, FYNNEI. The trim removed 4 bases at V and 8 bases at J, leaving 5 bases unmatched. DNA for the CDR3: TGTGCCAGCAGTGGTATTAGCGGGGGGCATGAGCAGTTCTTC. Translating it yields CASSGISGGHEQFF.

The chain has TRBV6-2 or TRBV6-3 and TRBJ1-1; no definite D call. Between the trimmed V and J ends, which lost 4 bases and 10 bases, there was a span of 16 bases. This CDR3 region has 13 residues. Germline V CDR1 and CDR2: MNHEY, SVGEGT. The CDR3 nucleotides are TGTGCCAGCAGTTGGAGGCCACCCATGGGAGCTTTCTTT. Protein: CASSWRPPMGAFF.

This chain connects TRBV9 to TRBJ2-6, with 10 bases lining up with TRBD1. CDR1 and CDR2 from the germline V gene are SGDLS and YYNGEE. The CDR3 length is 18 residues. The junction had 6 bases not matched to a gene; V was cut back by 3 bases and J by 0 bases. CDR3 nucleotides: TGTGCCAGCAGCGGAGAGACAGGGGGCTACTCTGGGGCCAACGTCCTGACTTTC. Protein product: CASSGETGGYSGANVLTF.

Written as DNA, the CDR3 is TGTGCCAGCAGTTTACACCTTACAGGGGGCTCTGGAAACACCATATATTTT. It translates to CASSLHLTGGSGNTIYF. J is TRBJ1-3 and V is TRBV28; 8 bases are a match to TRBD1. Germline CDR1 and CDR2: MDHEN and SYDVKM. The length of the CDR3 is 17 residues. The J segment lost 0 bases and the V segment lost 2 bases, leaving 6 bases of the junction unmatched.

The chain joins TRBV19 to TRBJ1-1, with 8 bases lining up with TRBD1. This CDR3 is 16 amino acids long. V lost 0 bases and J lost 2; bases outside the gene matches: 5. CDR1 is LNHDA and CDR2 is SQIVND in the germline V gene (reference sequence). This CDR3 reads CASSIDQDRGNTEAFF. DNA for the CDR3: TGTGCCAGTAGTATAGATCAAGACAGGGGAAACACTGAAGCTTTCTTT.

The rearrangement uses TRBV3-1 (or the pseudogene TRBV3-2) and TRBJ1-2; 9 nucleotides match TRBD1. Germline trimming cut 2 bases from V and 8 bases from J; bases unmatched to any gene: 3. The CDR3 has 13 amino acids. Germline V gene sequence: CDR1 LGHDT, CDR2 YNNKEL (reference sequence). The CDR3 is CASSQRQGGGYTF. The CDR3 DNA is TGTGCCAGCAGCCAAAGACAGGGGGGAGGCTACACCTTC.

The count of this clone is one. V gene TRBV10-3 combines with J gene TRBJ1-6; D gene unclear. The V end lost 2 bases, the J end lost 4 bases, and 9 bases lay between the germline ends. CDR1 and CDR2 (germline): ENHRY, SYGVKD. This CDR3 is 15 amino acids long. CDR3 nucleotide sequence: TGTGCCATCAGTGAGCACACAGTATATAATTCACCCCTCCACTTT. It is translated as CAISEHTVYNSPLHF.

The chain uses TRBV28 and TRBJ2-3, with D unresolved. The CDR3 is 15 residues long. In germline, CDR1 is MDHEN, CDR2 SYDVKM. Trimming left V 2 bases short and J 3 bases short, with 12 bases between. The CDR3 spells CASSLLVTRTDTQYF. CDR3 bases: TGTGCCAGCAGTTTACTAGTTACCCGAACAGATACGCAGTATTTT.

The chain uses TRBV19 and TRBJ1-1; 8 nucleotides agree with TRBD1. The CDR3 covers 12 residues. The germline CDR1 and CDR2 sequences are LNHDA and SQIVND (reference sequence). V was clipped by 7 bases and J by 5 bases; unmatched bases: 3. CDR3 loop: CASTQGGTEAFF. The CDR3, as DNA: TGTGCCAGTACACAGGGGGGGACTGAAGCTTTCTTT. The full variable domain, completed using reference TRBV19 and TRBJ1-1, is DGGITQSPKYLFRKEGQNVTLSCEQNLNHDAMYWYRQDPGQGLRLIYYSQIVNDFQKGDIAEGYSVSREKKESFPLTVTSAQKNPTAFYLCASTQGGTEAFFGQGTRLTVV.

The chain links TRBV5-1 to TRBJ2-7, with D possibly matching TRBD1 (5 bases). In germline, CDR1 is SGHRS, CDR2 YFSETQ. There are 18 residues in the CDR3. Trimming shortened V by 3 bases and J by 2 bases, and 24 bases separated the two germline ends. The CDR3 reads CASSSPKLAGLTTYEQYF. As DNA, the CDR3 is TGCGCCAGCAGCTCGCCGAAGTTGGCAGGGCTAACAACCTACGAGCAGTACTTC.

The rearrangement links TRBV29-1 to TRBJ1-1; TRBD1 might be the D (6 bases). Trimming took 7 bases from V and 0 from J, leaving 9 bases between them. The CDR3 covers 12 residues. Germline loops: CDR1 SQVTM, CDR2 ANQGSEA. This CDR3 is CSGGQLNTEAFF. CDR3 coding DNA: TGCAGCGGTGGACAGTTGAACACTGAAGCTTTCTTT.

The chain joins TRBV2 to TRBJ2-2; TRBD1 aligns across 8 bases. Germline CDR1 and CDR2: SNHLY and FYNNEI. This CDR3 region has 15 residues. The ends lost 4 bases at V and 7 bases at J; junction bases unmatched: 8. CDR3: CASSARGLGGGELFF. CDR3 in DNA: TGTGCCAGCAGTGCCAGGGGGCTGGGTGGCGGGGAGCTGTTTTTT.

V usage is TRBV5-6 and J usage is TRBJ2-2; 9 bases fit TRBD1. Germline-derived CDR1 and CDR2 are SGHDT and YYEEEE. This CDR3 is built from 15 residues. V dropped 3 bases and J dropped 3; count of bases not matched to a gene: 3. The CDR3 protein is CASSSGTGYTGELFF. CDR3 coding DNA: TGTGCCAGCAGCTCCGGGACAGGGTACACCGGGGAGCTGTTTTTT.

The chain combines TRBV5-1 with TRBJ2-1; 7 bases align to TRBD1. Germline V gives CDR1 SGHRS, CDR2 YFSETQ. J gave up 4 bases and V 7 bases, and 5 bases lay outside the gene matches. The CDR3 length is 13 residues. The CDR3 DNA is TGCGCCAGCGGCCAGACAGGGTACAATGAGCAGTTCTTC. It encodes CASGQTGYNEQFF. Full variable domain (missing parts from reference TRBV5-1 and TRBJ2-1): KAGVTQTPRYLIKTRGQQVTLSCSPISGHRSVSWYQQTPGQGLQFLFEYFSETQRNKGNFPGRFSGRQFSNSRSEMNVSTLELGDSALYLCASGQTGYNEQFFGPGTRLTVL.

This clone was detected only a few times. This sequence joins TRBV6-2 or TRBV6-3 and TRBJ2-7, with D possibly TRBD2 on 6 matching bases. The CDR3 totals 15 residues. From germline, CDR1 is MNHEY and CDR2 SVGEGT. The V gene lost 0 bases and the J gene lost 2 bases, with 11 bases spanning the gap. The CDR3 region has the DNA TGTGCCAGCAGTTACTCGTTGGGGGAGGCCTACGAGCAGTACTTC. Translation gives CASSYSLGEAYEQYF.

CDR3 in DNA: TGCGCCAGCAGCCAATCCGACAGGGACAATCAGCCCCAGCATTTT. The encoded protein is CASSQSDRDNQPQHF. The chain links TRBV4-1 to TRBJ1-5, with 7 nucleotides matching TRBD1. This CDR3 is built from 15 residues. V lost 2 bases to trimming and J lost 3 bases; unmatched junction nucleotides: 4. The germline CDR1 and CDR2 sequences are MGHRA and YSYEKL.

The J gene is TRBJ1-1, the V gene TRBV11-2; 7 positions match TRBD1. CDR1 is SGHAT, CDR2 FQNNGV, per germline. V shed 0 bases, J shed 4 bases, and the junction held 2 bases outside the gene matches. The CDR3 contains 14 residues. CDR3 bases: TGTGCCAGCAGCTTAGACGCAGGGGGCACTGAAGCTTTCTTT. Translating it yields CASSLDAGGTEAFF.

This clone was picked up a small number of times. The chain combines TRBV2 with TRBJ1-6; TRBD1 matches at 11 bases. CDR3 length equals 15 residues. Trimming cost V 5 bases and J 6 bases; bases outside gene matches: 3. Germline CDR1 SNHLY, CDR2 FYNNEI. CDR3 sequence: CASSRTGGGNSPLHF. CDR3 coding DNA: TGTGCCAGCAGTAGGACAGGGGGCGGTAATTCACCCCTCCACTTT.

V usage is TRBV5-1 and J usage is TRBJ1-3, with D tentatively TRBD1 (5 bases). Per the germline V gene, CDR1 is SGHRS and CDR2 is YFSETQ. CDR3 length: 18 residues. The V end was cut by 3 bases, the J end by 0 bases, with 19 bases between. The CDR3 sequence: CASSSVGLGLISGNTIYF. The CDR3 DNA sequence: TGCGCCAGCAGCTCCGTAGGTTTGGGACTTATCTCTGGAAACACCATATATTTT.

J is TRBJ2-2 and V is TRBV5-1, with 8 bases aligning to TRBD1. Trimming at V came to 4 bases and at J to 1 base, leaving 6 bases not matched to a gene. This CDR3 contains 16 residues. The germline V gene has CDR1 SGHRS and CDR2 YFSETQ. CDR3 in DNA: TGCGCCAGCAGCCTCACGACAGGGGAGAACACCGGGGAGCTGTTTTTT. Encoded protein: CASSLTTGENTGELFF.